The clone carrying this TCR beta chain appeared many times. Its antigen is unknown. Patients affected by ophthalmopathy presented a Clinical Activity Score of at least 3, a NOSPECS grade of at least 4, and disease duration below 3 months. Uncontrolled infection, other autoimmune disease, pregnancy or lactation led to exclusion. CDR3 length: 14 amino acids. V shed 2 bases, J shed 5 bases, and the junction held 9 bases outside the gene matches. Germline V gene lookup returns CDR1 DFQATT and CDR2 SNEGSKA (reference sequence). Amplification targeted TCR beta CDR3 regions from RNA transcripts. HTBI primers were used for first-round RT-PCR of the TCR CDR3. TCRdb redid the calling of the multiplex PCR reads with MiXCR, one entry per CDR3 protein. Of hundreds of thousands of distinct CDR3 sequences listed, just under 20% were seen once; the top ten hold about 45%. These data originate in a study of T cells in Graves' hyperthyroidism and ophthalmopathy. The wider study: Peripheral blood was obtained at initial diagnosis, preceding any treatment. Study-wide points: Most thyroid clonotypes with frequency above 0.001 were detected in blood.

The source material was blood. The chain recombines TRBV20-1 with TRBJ2-7, with 7 positions matching TRBD2. This clonotype originated in a middle-aged man with Graves' ophthalmopathy. Here the CDR3 DNA reads TGCAGTGCTAGATGGGCTAGCGGTGCCGACGAGCAGTACTTC. Its translation is CSARWASGADEQYF.